A single TCR beta chain is shown here with its context. This receptor's antigen is unknown. Qualities for individual bases were not recorded, and no much larger clone is one base off. The data originate from a study of PD-1 blockade in classical Hodgkin lymphoma (dated by TCRdb to the early 2020s). Study-level background: Nivolumab dosing was 3 mg/kg intravenously every 2 weeks, continuing until either disease progression or unacceptable toxicity. A peripheral blood immune signature of response to PD-1 blockade in classical Hodgkin lymphoma was defined using TCR beta sequencing and CyTOF. General conclusions and limits of the study: Baseline diversity similar to that of newly diagnosed patients was observed in trial patients achieving complete response, whereas significantly lower diversity was observed in partial responders and progressors. Only a single clinical trial cohort was studied, and what caused the repertoire differences, possibly disease activity or prior therapy, remained undefined. By C4D1, a significant rise was seen in CD4+ TCR diversity but not in CD8+ TCR diversity (p=0.0027 vs p=0.16), and the rise was most apparent among complete responders (p=0.02). Baseline TCR diversity was reported to be lower in newly diagnosed patients than in healthy donors and to be lower still in relapsed/refractory patients. Lower diversity was observed in patients in whom nivolumab was started less than 1 year after ASCT, and these patients were excluded from later analyses so that confounding by immune reconstitution would be avoided.

Genomic DNA was isolated using the Qiagen DNeasy kit from unsorted PBMCs as well as from negatively selected CD4+ and CD8+ fractions. TCR beta CDR3 regions were subjected to amplification by immunoSEQ multiplex PCR with primers that anneal to V and J segments. A synthetic immune receptor repertoire was used to minimize amplification bias, and remaining bias was computationally removed after sequencing. Regarding the original processing steps: Custom Python scripts were used to quantify repertoire diversity as the Shannon entropy index. Unsorted, CD4+ and CD8+ repertoires were analyzed separately, except for combined analyses in which CD4+ and CD8+ sequences were merged in silico. Clonal expansion was defined as a frequency increase of at least 2-fold after treatment compared with C1D1, and clones undetected at baseline were assigned a pseudocount of 0.5. Singleton clones were defined as clones with 0 or 1 copy at C1D1, and non-singleton clones were defined as clones with 2 or more copies. Clones expanded in unsorted samples were assigned a CD4+, CD8+ or unknown annotation through matching of protein sequences in sorted samples from the same patient. Diversity changes from C1D1 to C4D1 were tested in paired samples using Wilcoxon tests. In its TCRdb copy, this immuneACCESS table keeps in-frame sequences only and misses some clones. Where compared with another copy, unresolved V genes explain less than half of these, and the others have no known cause. The V and J calls and clone size come from that table; D and trimming were worked out from the DNA. The sample data list around 20,000 clones, and roughly 90% of these were observed just once. The ten largest clones capture 13% of the sample.

Trimming costs V 2 bases and J 1 base, and their ends lie 5 bases apart. CDR1 and CDR2, per the germline V gene (reference sequence), are MNHNY and SVGAGI. The CDR3 runs 14 amino acids, cysteine and phenylalanine included. Only the CDR3 DNA is retained, 42 bases long and in frame from the first base. The time point tag for this specimen amounts to: cycle 2 day 1 (C2D1) of nivolumab. Relapse after autologous stem cell transplantation had occurred in all trial patients, and cohorts A, B and C were distinguished by prior brentuximab vedotin exposure. The trial cohort comprised some 60 patients with relapsed/refractory classical Hodgkin lymphoma whose best overall responses were complete response, partial response or progressive disease. Single-agent nivolumab was administered to trial patients in the multi-cohort phase II CheckMate 205 trial. An independent review committee assessed best overall response using the 2007 International Working Group response criteria. Trial PBMCs were collected immediately before nivolumab initiation (C1D1) and during therapy at cycle 2 day 1 and cycle 4 day 1. After peripheral blood was drawn into 8 mL Vacutainer Cell Preparation Tubes, PBMCs were isolated by centrifugation and then cryopreserved.

This clonotype was obtained from a human donor with classical Hodgkin lymphoma. Recombination linked TRBV6-6 to TRBJ2-2; the D segment cannot be called with confidence. This specimen consisted of peripheral blood mononuclear cells (PBMCs), obtained before the second cycle of nivolumab. The CDR3: CASSYERNTGELFF. In nucleotide form, the sequence is TGTGCCAGCAGTTACGAGAGGAACACCGGGGAGCTGTTTTTT.